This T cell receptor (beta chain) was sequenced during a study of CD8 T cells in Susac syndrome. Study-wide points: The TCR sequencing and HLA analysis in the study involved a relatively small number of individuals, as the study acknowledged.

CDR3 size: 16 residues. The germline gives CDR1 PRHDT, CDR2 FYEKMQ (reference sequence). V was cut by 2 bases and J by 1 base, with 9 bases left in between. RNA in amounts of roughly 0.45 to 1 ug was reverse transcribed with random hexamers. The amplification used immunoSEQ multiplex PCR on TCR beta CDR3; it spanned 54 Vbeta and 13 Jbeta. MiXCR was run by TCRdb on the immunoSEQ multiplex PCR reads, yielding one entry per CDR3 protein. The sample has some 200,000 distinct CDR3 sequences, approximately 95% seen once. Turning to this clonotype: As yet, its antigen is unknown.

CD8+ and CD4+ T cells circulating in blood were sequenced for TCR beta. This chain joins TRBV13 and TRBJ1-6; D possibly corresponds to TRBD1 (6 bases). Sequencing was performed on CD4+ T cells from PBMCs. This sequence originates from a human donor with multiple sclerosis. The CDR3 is CASSLRGGSYNSPLHF. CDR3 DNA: TGTGCCAGCAGCTTAAGGGGGGGATCCTATAATTCACCCCTCCACTTT.